This T cell receptor (beta chain) was found in a study of technical replicates of blood from a few donors. Here immunoSEQ multiplex PCR was the method, and the copy in TCRdb shows in-frame clones only, minus some. The sample lists tens of thousands of clones, around nine tenths occurring once. Germline CDR1 and CDR2: SQVTM and ANQGSEA. There are 13 residues in the CDR3. The V and J ends lost 3 bases and 4 bases, in that order; junction bases with no gene match: 3. This TCR was recovered from a human donor in good health. The V call is TRBV29-1, the J call TRBJ2-7; 10 bases match TRBD2. The sample taken for sequencing was T cells isolated from PBMCs. CDR3 coding DNA: TGCAGCGTTGATGGTAGCGGGAGGTACGAGCAGTACTTC. Residues: CSVDGSGRYEQYF.